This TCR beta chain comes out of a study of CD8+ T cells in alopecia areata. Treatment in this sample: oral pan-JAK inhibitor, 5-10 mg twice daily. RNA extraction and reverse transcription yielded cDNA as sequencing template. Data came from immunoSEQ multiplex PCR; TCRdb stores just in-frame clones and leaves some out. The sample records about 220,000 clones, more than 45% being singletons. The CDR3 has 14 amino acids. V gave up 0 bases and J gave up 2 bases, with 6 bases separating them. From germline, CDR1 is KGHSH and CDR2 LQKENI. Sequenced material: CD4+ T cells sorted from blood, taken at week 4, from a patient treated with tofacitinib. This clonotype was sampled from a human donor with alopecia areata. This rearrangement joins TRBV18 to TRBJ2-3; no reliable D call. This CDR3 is CASSPPSATDTQYF. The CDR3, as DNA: TGTGCCAGCTCACCACCGAGTGCCACAGATACGCAGTATTTT.